The next 17 T cell receptor beta chains were all read from a single sample in a study of T-cell memory formation after mild COVID-19. TCRdb redid the calling of the 5' RACE reads with MiXCR, one entry per CDR3 protein. The table includes about 440,000 distinct CDR3 sequences, 15% to 25% detected once. Sequenced material: PBMCs or a T cell subset sorted from them (not recorded which). The receptors were sampled from an adult woman who had mild COVID-19 (a few samples of this study predate the infection). Cell type and time point are not known.

This clonotype appeared a few times. The V call is TRBV29-1, the J call TRBJ2-1; 10 bases map to TRBD2. Germline V gene data show CDR1 as SQVTM and CDR2 as ANQGSEA. The CDR3 runs to 12 residues. Trimming removed 4 bases from V and 10 bases from J; junction bases left unmatched: 4. The CDR3 DNA follows: TGCAGCGTTGTTCTAGCGGGAGTCGAGCAGTTCTTC. Translation gives CSVVLAGVEQFF.

This clonotype was found a few times. This chain links TRBV24-1 with TRBJ2-2, with TRBD2 matching over 13 bases. Germline-derived CDR1 and CDR2 are KGHDR and SFDVKD. The CDR3 is made up of 19 amino acids. The ends lost 4 bases at V and 8 bases at J; junction bases unmatched: 15. The CDR3 nucleotides read TGTGCCACCAGTGACCCCCGACGGACTAGCGGGAGAAAAACGGGGGAGCTGTTTTTT. This codes for CATSDPRRTSGRKTGELFF.

This clonotype appeared a few times. The chain links TRBV11-2 to TRBJ2-5, with D uncertain. V was pared by 5 bases and J by 2 bases, with 15 bases between. Germline V gene sequence: CDR1 SGHAT, CDR2 FQNNGV. CDR3 length equals 15 residues. CDR3 in amino acids: CASSPLLARQETQYF. In DNA form, the CDR3 reads TGTGCCAGCAGCCCCCTCTTGGCTAGGCAAGAGACCCAGTACTTC.

The genes are TRBV3-1 and TRBJ2-2; tentative D call: TRBD2 (6 bases). The length of the CDR3 is 16 residues. The V gene lost 1 base and the J gene lost 3 bases, with 12 bases spanning the gap. Germline V gene sequence: CDR1 LGHDT, CDR2 YNNKEL (reference sequence). The CDR3 here is CASSQAGGVDTGELFF. CDR3 DNA: TGTGCCAGCAGCCAAGCCGGCGGGGTTGACACCGGGGAGCTGTTTTTT. Full variable domain (remainder filled in from reference TRBV3-1 and TRBJ2-2): DTAVSQTPKYLVTQMGNDKSIKCEQNLGHDTMYWYKQDSKKFLKIMFSYNNKELIINETVPNRFSPKSPDKAHLNLHINSLELGDSAVYFCASSQAGGVDTGELFFGEGSRLTVL.

The chain is built from TRBV14 and TRBJ1-1; 7 bases align to TRBD1. Germline V gene data show CDR1 as SGHDN and CDR2 as FVKESK. Unmatched junction bases numbered 8, after V lost 4 bases and J lost 6 bases. The CDR3 is made up of 14 amino acids. The CDR3 DNA sequence: TGTGCCAGCAGCCGACAGGGTACGGTTTCTGAAGCTTTCTTT. It codes for CASSRQGTVSEAFF. The full variable domain, in which reference TRBV14 and TRBJ1-1 provide the parts outside the CDR3, is EAGVTQFPSHSVIEKGQTVTLRCDPISGHDNLYWYRRVMGKEIKFLLHFVKESKQDESGMPNNRFLAERTGGTYSTLKVQPAELEDSGVYFCASSRQGTVSEAFFGQGTRLTVV.

The CDR3 loop reads CSARRIGSYNEQFF. The CDR3 DNA is TGCAGTGCTAGACGCATAGGCTCCTACAATGAGCAGTTCTTC. The gene calls are TRBV20-1 and TRBJ2-1; no clear D gene. Per germline, CDR1 DFQATT and CDR2 SNEGSKA (reference sequence). The CDR3 extends over 14 amino acids. The V and J ends lost 2 bases and 0 bases respectively, with 8 bases between them.

The chain recombines TRBV6-5 with TRBJ2-1; D perhaps matches TRBD2 (5 bases). The CDR3 is made up of 14 amino acids. V lost 2 bases and J lost 6, with 11 bases in between. Germline assignment: CDR1 MNHEY and CDR2 SVGAGI. The DNA for the CDR3 is TGTGCCAGCAGTTACGGCGGAGCGGCCAATGAGCAGTTCTTC. Encoded protein: CASSYGGAANEQFF.

This clonotype was observed a few times. CDR3: CASSPHRNQETQYF. The CDR3 DNA follows: TGTGCCAGCTCACCACACAGGAACCAAGAGACCCAGTACTTC. The chain has TRBV18 and TRBJ2-5; TRBD1 might be the D (5 bases). Per germline, CDR1 KGHSH and CDR2 LQKENI. The ends were cut back, 1 base at V and 0 bases at J, with 6 bases in the middle. This CDR3 contains 14 residues.

This clonotype has a handful of counts. The chain carries TRBV12-3 or TRBV12-4 and TRBJ1-4, with TRBD1 as a possible D gene (5 bases). The CDR3 contains 12 residues. The V and J ends lost 3 bases and 11 bases respectively, with 10 bases between them. The CDR3 DNA sequence: TGTGCCAGCAGTTTGCGTGGGGGGAAACTGTTTTTT. Translation gives CASSLRGGKLFF.

The chain couples TRBV6-1 to TRBJ2-1; the D gene is possibly TRBD2 (7 bases). Germline-derived CDR1 and CDR2 are MNHNS and SASEGT. The CDR3 covers 14 residues. Trimming removed 11 bases at V and 7 bases at J, with 21 bases between. CDR3 residues: CAGVRGAQKNEQFF. In DNA form, the CDR3 reads TGTGCCGGCGTCCGGGGGGCCCAGAAGAATGAGCAGTTCTTC.

The chain links TRBV5-6 to TRBJ1-1, with D possibly matching TRBD1 (6 bases). Trimming took 2 bases from V and 7 from J, leaving 9 bases between them. Germline V CDR1 and CDR2: SGHDT, YYEEEE. The CDR3 has 12 residues. The CDR3 nucleotides read TGTGCCAGCAGCTTAAGGGGGAATGAAGCTTTCTTT. Amino acids: CASSLRGNEAFF.

The rearrangement uses TRBV5-5 and TRBJ2-7, with TRBD2 matching over 8 bases. V shed 3 bases, J shed 2 bases, and the junction held 10 bases outside the gene matches. CDR3 length equals 16 residues. Per the germline V gene, CDR1 is SGHKS and CDR2 is YYEKEE (reference sequence). The CDR3 sequence: CASSWRSTGGTYEQYF. CDR3 in DNA: TGTGCCAGCAGCTGGCGGTCTACGGGGGGGACCTACGAGCAGTACTTC.

A few counts support this clonotype. V gene TRBV7-6 combines with J gene TRBJ2-2, with 9 bases fitting TRBD1. The CDR3 loop spans 17 amino acids. Unmatched junction bases numbered 11, after V lost 4 bases and J lost 5 bases. Germline V gene data show CDR1 as SGHVS and CDR2 as FNYEAQ. CDR3 loop: CASSYWRTGAATGELFF. The CDR3, as DNA: TGTGCCAGCAGCTACTGGAGGACAGGGGCGGCGACCGGGGAGCTGTTTTTT.

J is TRBJ1-6 and V is TRBV7-9, with 10 bases fitting TRBD1. V lost 4 bases to trimming and J lost 8 bases; unmatched junction nucleotides: 8. Germline lookup yields CDR1 SEHNR and CDR2 FQNEAQ (reference sequence). The CDR3 contains 16 residues. The CDR3: CASSSLPGTGDSPLHF. DNA of the CDR3: TGTGCCAGCAGCTCCCTACCCGGGACAGGGGATTCACCCCTCCACTTT. The variable domain in full, completed from reference TRBV7-9 and TRBJ1-6, reads DTGVSQNPRHKITKRGQNVTFRCDPISEHNRLYWYRQTLGQGPEFLTYFQNEAQLEKSRLLSDRFSAERPKGSFSTLEIQRTEQGDSAMYLCASSSLPGTGDSPLHFGNGTRLTVT.

In this sample, this clonotype turned up a few times. V gene TRBV20-1 combines with J gene TRBJ1-1; maybe TRBD1 (6 bases). The CDR3 runs to 15 residues. With 6 bases removed from V and 4 bases from J, the gap between germline ends came to 21 bases. Looked up from germline, CDR1 is DFQATT and CDR2 is SNEGSKA (reference sequence). Here the CDR3 reads CSARRGGGGSTEAFF. Here the CDR3 DNA reads TGCAGTGCCCGCCGAGGAGGGGGGGGAAGCACTGAAGCTTTCTTT.

This clonotype was seen a few times. The chain joins TRBV20-1 to TRBJ2-3; tentatively, D is TRBD1 or TRBD2 (5 bases each). Germline V lookup: CDR1 DFQATT, CDR2 SNEGSKA (reference sequence). The CDR3 extends over 10 amino acids. With 5 bases removed from V and 13 bases from J, the gap between germline ends came to 13 bases. In nucleotides, the CDR3 is TGCAGTGCTCGGTGGGGGAACGAGTATTTT. Its protein product is CSARWGNEYF.

The chain links TRBV28 to TRBJ2-2, with D uncertain. The V end was cut by 3 bases, the J end by 0 bases, with 8 bases between. CDR1 is MDHEN and CDR2 is SYDVKM in the germline V gene. This CDR3 comprises 15 residues. The CDR3 protein is CASSFVGANTGELFF. DNA for the CDR3: TGTGCCAGCAGTTTTGTGGGTGCGAACACCGGGGAGCTGTTTTTT.